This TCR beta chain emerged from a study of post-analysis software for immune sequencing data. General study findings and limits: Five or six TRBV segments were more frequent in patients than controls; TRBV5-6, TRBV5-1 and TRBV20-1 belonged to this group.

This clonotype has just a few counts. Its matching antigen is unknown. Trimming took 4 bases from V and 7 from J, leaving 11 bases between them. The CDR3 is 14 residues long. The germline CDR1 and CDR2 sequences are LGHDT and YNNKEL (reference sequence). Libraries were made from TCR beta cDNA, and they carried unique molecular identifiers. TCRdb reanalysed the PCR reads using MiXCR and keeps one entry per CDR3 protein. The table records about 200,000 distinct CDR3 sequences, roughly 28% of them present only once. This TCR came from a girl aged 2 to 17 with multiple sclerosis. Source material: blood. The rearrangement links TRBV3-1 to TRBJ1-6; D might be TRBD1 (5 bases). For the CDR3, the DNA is TGTGCCAGCAGCCTCAGGGACTGGAATTCACCCCTCCACTTT. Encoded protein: CASSLRDWNSPLHF.